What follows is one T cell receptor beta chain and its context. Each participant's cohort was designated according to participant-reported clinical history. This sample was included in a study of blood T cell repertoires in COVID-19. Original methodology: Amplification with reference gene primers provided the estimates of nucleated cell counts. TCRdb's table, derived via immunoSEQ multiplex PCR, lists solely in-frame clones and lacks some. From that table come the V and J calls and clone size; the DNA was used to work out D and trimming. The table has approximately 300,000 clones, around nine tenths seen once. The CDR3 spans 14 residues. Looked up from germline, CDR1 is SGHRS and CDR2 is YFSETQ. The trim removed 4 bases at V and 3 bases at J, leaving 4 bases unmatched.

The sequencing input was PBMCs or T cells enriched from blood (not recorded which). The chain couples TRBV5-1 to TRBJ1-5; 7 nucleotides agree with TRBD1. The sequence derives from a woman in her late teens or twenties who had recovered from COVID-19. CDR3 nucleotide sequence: TGCGCCAGCAGCCCCGGACAGGACAATCAGCCCCAGCATTTT. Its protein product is CASSPGQDNQPQHF.